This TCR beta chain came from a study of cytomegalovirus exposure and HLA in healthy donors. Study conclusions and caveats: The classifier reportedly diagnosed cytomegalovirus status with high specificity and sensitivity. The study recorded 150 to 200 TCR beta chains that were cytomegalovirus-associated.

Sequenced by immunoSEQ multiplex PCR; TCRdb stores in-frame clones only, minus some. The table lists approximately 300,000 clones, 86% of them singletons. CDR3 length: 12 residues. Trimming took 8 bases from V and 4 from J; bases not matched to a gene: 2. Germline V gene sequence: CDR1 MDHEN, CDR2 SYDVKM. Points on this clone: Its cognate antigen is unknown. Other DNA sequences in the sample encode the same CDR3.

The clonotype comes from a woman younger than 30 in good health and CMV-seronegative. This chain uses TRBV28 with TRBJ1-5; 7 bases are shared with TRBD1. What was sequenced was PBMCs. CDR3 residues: CASSGGNQPQHF. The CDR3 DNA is TGTGCCAGCTCAGGGGGAAATCAGCCCCAGCATTTT.